A selection of T cell receptor beta chains follows, all from one sample in a study of T cells after yellow fever vaccination. One entry per CDR3 protein results from TCRdb running MiXCR on the 5' RACE reads. This sample has more than 350,000 distinct CDR3 sequences, with roughly 10% found just once. Sequenced here: PBMCs, sampled on the day of the first yellow fever vaccination. All receptors derive from a man younger than 30 who received the YFV17D yellow fever vaccine. Each CDR3 is given with its conserved first and last residue. A D gene is named only where the DNA matches it firmly. The size entry is marked missing in some rows and otherwise reads once, few, many or a size class.

D,V,J,size,DNA,CDR3
TRBD2,TRBV20-1,TRBJ2-3,NA,TGCAGTGCCCAAGGACTAGCCTTAAACACAGATACGCAGTATTTT,CSAQGLALNTDTQYF
NA,TRBV7-7,TRBJ2-2,few,TGTGCTAGCAGCTTAGAGGTCCAGGGGTCAAGCACCGGGGAGCTGTTTTTT,CASSLEVQGSSTGELFF
NA,TRBV12-3/TRBV12-4,TRBJ2-1,many,TGTGCCAGCAGGATCAACAGTTTCAATGAGCAGTTCTTC,CASRINSFNEQFF
TRBD2,TRBV6-5,TRBJ2-3,few,TGTGCCAGCAGTTACAGGAGCGGGGGCCCTTACACAGATACGCAGTATTTT,CASSYRSGGPYTDTQYF
TRBD1,TRBV12-3/TRBV12-4,TRBJ1-1,few,TGTGCCAGCAGGGACGGACAGGGGAGAGCTTTCTTT,CASRDGQGRAFF
NA,TRBV11-3,TRBJ2-2,NA,TGTGCCAGCAGCTGGACCAGGTCCGGGGAGCTGTTTTTT,CASSWTRSGELFF
NA,TRBV4-1,TRBJ2-1,few,TGCGCCAGCAGCCAAGCCGGAAGCAATGAGCAGTTCTTC,CASSQAGSNEQFF
TRBD2,TRBV6-4,TRBJ2-3,few,TGTGCCAGCAGCACTAGCGAAGGAGATACGCAGTATTTT,CASSTSEGDTQYF
TRBD2,TRBV7-6,TRBJ2-1,NA,TGTGCCAGTAGAACTAGCGGGGGGAGTGAGCAGTTCTTC,CASRTSGGSEQFF
NA,TRBV7-2,TRBJ2-2,few,TGTGCCAGCAGCTTAGTCTTGAACACCGGGGAGCTGTTTTTT,CASSLVLNTGELFF
NA,TRBV4-3,TRBJ2-7,few,TGCGCCAGCAGCCGCCGTTTGGAAAGCTACGAGCAGTACTTC,CASSRRLESYEQYF
NA,TRBV29-1,TRBJ1-1,NA,TGCAGCGTCGGCGAAGGGAGGTTCACTGAAGCTTTCTTT,CSVGEGRFTEAFF
TRBD2,TRBV7-6,TRBJ2-5,few,TGTGCCAGCAGCTTAGCTTGGCTAGCGGGGGTCCAAGAGACCCAGTACTTC,CASSLAWLAGVQETQYF
NA,TRBV4-1,TRBJ1-5,NA,TGCGCCAGCAGCCGGGGGGTAGGGGACAATCAGCCCCAGCATTTT,CASSRGVGDNQPQHF
NA,TRBV9,TRBJ2-7,few,TGTGCCAGCAGCGTAGGTGCGGAAAACTACGAGCAGTACTTC,CASSVGAENYEQYF
NA,TRBV30,TRBJ1-2,NA,TGTGCCTGGAGTGAGTCGGGGAGATTCGACTACTATGGCTACACCTTC,CAWSESGRFDYYGYTF
TRBD2,TRBV6-5,TRBJ2-1,NA,TGTGCCAGCAGTTACCCCGGACTAGCCCAGCAGTTCTTC,CASSYPGLAQQFF
TRBD2,TRBV7-2,TRBJ2-1,few,TGTGCCAGCAGCATAGCGGGGGCCACTTACAATGAGCAGTTCTTC,CASSIAGATYNEQFF
NA,TRBV5-1,TRBJ1-3,NA,TGCGCCAGCAGCTTGGCGGCTGGAAACACCATATATTTT,CASSLAAGNTIYF
TRBD1,TRBV24-1,TRBJ2-5,NA,TGTGCCACCAGTGATCCCGGACAGGCACAAGAGACCCAGTACTTC,CATSDPGQAQETQYF
TRBD2,TRBV5-4,TRBJ2-3,few,TGTGCCAGCAGCTTGGGGACTAGCGGCTTCACAGATACGCAGTATTTT,CASSLGTSGFTDTQYF
NA,TRBV4-1,TRBJ2-7,NA,TGCGCCAGCAGCCAAGTGTGGATCGGGTCAGGGCAACGCTACGAGCAGTACTTC,CASSQVWIGSGQRYEQYF
NA,TRBV4-1,TRBJ2-5,few,TGCGCCAGCAGCCAAGCAGGACTCATACAAGAGACCCAGTACTTC,CASSQAGLIQETQYF
TRBD1,TRBV5-6,TRBJ1-1,few,TGTGCCAGCAGCGGGGGACAGGGGTTGACTGAAGCTTTCTTT,CASSGGQGLTEAFF
NA,TRBV2,TRBJ2-3,NA,TGTGCCAGCAGTGACGGGTCTCAGGGGGGGACGCAGTATTTT,CASSDGSQGGTQYF
NA,TRBV5-6,TRBJ2-7,many,TGTGCCAGCAGCTTGTGGACCTACGAGCAGTACTTC,CASSLWTYEQYF
TRBD2,TRBV7-9,TRBJ2-1,few,TGTGCCAGCAGCTTCCGCGGGGGGCCCTACAATGAGCAGTTCTTC,CASSFRGGPYNEQFF
NA,TRBV12-3/TRBV12-4,TRBJ2-3,NA,TGTGCCAGCAGTTTACGGGGATTCACAGATACGCAGTATTTT,CASSLRGFTDTQYF
TRBD1,TRBV5-1,TRBJ2-5,NA,TGCGCCAGCAGCTCGACCGGACAGGGTCGACAAGAGACCCAGTACTTC,CASSSTGQGRQETQYF
NA,TRBV19,TRBJ2-1,few,TGTGCCAGTAGCCCCCGGGTAGGGGTGCCATCCTACAATGAGCAGTTCTTC,CASSPRVGVPSYNEQFF
TRBD1,TRBV3-1,TRBJ2-1,few,TGTGCCAGCAGCGACCGGACAGGGCGCTACAATGAGCAGTTCTTC,CASSDRTGRYNEQFF
NA,TRBV7-2,TRBJ2-7,many,TGTGCCAGCAGCCTCCCCTCGGGAGCCAACGAGCAGTACTTC,CASSLPSGANEQYF
NA,TRBV29-1,TRBJ1-2,few,TGCAGCGTTGGAGGAGATTATGGCGGTGGCTACACCTTC,CSVGGDYGGGYTF
TRBD2,TRBV4-2,TRBJ2-7,few,TGTGCCAGCAGCCAAGATCTAGCGGGGGGCTACGAGCAGTACTTC,CASSQDLAGGYEQYF
NA,TRBV20-1,TRBJ2-2,NA,TGCAGTGCTCGGAAGGGGGGTGGGGGCTACACCGGGGAGCTGTTTTTT,CSARKGGGGYTGELFF
TRBD1,TRBV10-1,TRBJ2-7,many,TGCGCCAGCAGTGAGTCGGGACAGGGAGGCGAGCAGTACTTC,CASSESGQGGEQYF
TRBD2,TRBV5-4,TRBJ2-3,NA,TGTGCCAGCAGCTTGACTAGCGGGGGGGCGAATACGCAGTATTTT,CASSLTSGGANTQYF
TRBD1,TRBV6-2/TRBV6-3,TRBJ2-6,few,TGTGCCAGCAGTTACTCGATAGGCGCAGGGGGCGCCTGGGCCAACGTCCTGACTTTC,CASSYSIGAGGAWANVLTF
NA,TRBV29-1,TRBJ1-2,few,TGCAGCGTTGTTCGGGAAGCTAACTATGGCTACACCTTC,CSVVREANYGYTF
NA,TRBV5-6,TRBJ2-7,few,TGTGCCAGCAGCTCAAGCCCCTACGAGCAGTACTTC,CASSSSPYEQYF
TRBD1,TRBV20-1,TRBJ2-7,few,TGCAGTGCTACAGACAGGGACGAGCAGTACTTC,CSATDRDEQYF
NA,TRBV11-1,TRBJ1-1,NA,TGTGCCAGCAGCTTAGCTGGACAGACTAACACTGAAGCTTTCTTT,CASSLAGQTNTEAFF